Listed below are T cell receptor beta chains from one sample, sequenced in a study of T cell repertoires in cytomegalovirus infection. MiXCR, run by TCRdb on the reads, gives a single entry per CDR3 protein. The sample shows 150,000 to 180,000 distinct CDR3 sequences, 23% of them seen only once. The specimen sequenced was PBMCs. These receptors originate from a human donor in good health (CMV status not recorded). Some clones in this sample may be carry-over from other donors' samples. The CDR3 runs from the conserved cysteine through the conserved F or W. The D gene is left open where the match is weak. Not every row has a clone size; where given, it reads once, few, many or a size class.

clone_size	d_call	cdr3_length	v_call	j_call	cdr3_aa	cdr3_nt
few	.	15	TRBV6-6	TRBJ1-5	CASRMKQGINQPQHF	TGTGCCAGCAGGATGAAACAGGGAATCAATCAGCCCCAGCATTTT
few	.	13	TRBV20-1	TRBJ2-7	CSAAGGAMSEQYF	TGCAGTGCAGCTGGGGGGGCGATGTCCGAGCAGTACTTC
few	.	15	TRBV28	TRBJ2-5	CASSSSGQRQETQYF	TGTGCCAGCAGTTCCTCCGGACAGCGCCAAGAGACCCAGTACTTC
.	TRBD2	15	TRBV20-1	TRBJ2-3	CSARSLADHTDTQYF	TGCAGTGCTAGATCCCTAGCGGACCACACAGATACGCAGTATTTT
many	TRBD1	13	TRBV28	TRBJ2-7	CASTTGGAYEQYF	TGTGCCAGCACTACAGGGGGCGCCTACGAGCAGTACTTC
.	.	19	TRBV6-5	TRBJ2-2	CASSYSGGWATGVTGELFF	TGTGCCAGCAGTTACTCGGGAGGGTGGGCCACAGGGGTCACCGGGGAGCTGTTTTTT
.	TRBD1	16	TRBV18	TRBJ1-1	CASSSIAGTGDTEAFF	TGTGCCAGCTCATCAATTGCTGGGACAGGGGACACTGAAGCTTTCTTT
many	.	14	TRBV28	TRBJ1-5	CASTSLYSNQPQHF	TGTGCCAGCACCAGTCTTTATAGCAATCAGCCCCAGCATTTT
many	.	16	TRBV28	TRBJ2-1	CASSLGTGNSYNEQFF	TGTGCCAGCAGTTTAGGCACAGGGAACTCCTACAATGAGCAGTTCTTC
many	TRBD2	16	TRBV7-3	TRBJ2-5	CASSPGLAGPQGTQYF	TGTGCCAGCAGCCCTGGACTAGCGGGGCCTCAGGGGACCCAGTACTTC
.	.	14	TRBV5-1	TRBJ2-7	CASSLGGAEYEQYF	TGCGCCAGCAGCTTGGGGGGGGCGGAATACGAGCAGTACTTC
few	.	12	TRBV29-1	TRBJ1-1	CSVADGNTEAFF	TGCAGCGTTGCTGACGGGAACACTGAAGCTTTCTTT
.	.	15	TRBV5-1	TRBJ1-1	CASSFTGPRTSEAFF	TGCGCCAGCAGCTTTACCGGGCCCCGGACATCAGAAGCTTTCTTT
many	.	14	TRBV12-3/TRBV12-4	TRBJ1-5	CASSLKAGLQPQHF	TGTGCCAGCAGTTTAAAAGCAGGGCTTCAGCCCCAGCATTTT
few	.	15	TRBV28	TRBJ2-7	CASSFGGTSRTEQYF	TGTGCCAGCAGTTTCGGAGGGACGTCTAGGACTGAGCAGTACTTC
.	TRBD2	14	TRBV27	TRBJ2-4	CASSLLADPNIQYF	TGTGCCAGCAGTTTACTAGCGGACCCAAACATTCAGTACTTC
few	.	13	TRBV7-9	TRBJ2-3	CASAERSTDTQYF	TGTGCCAGCGCAGAGAGAAGCACAGATACGCAGTATTTT
.	.	15	TRBV25-1	TRBJ2-5	CASSEFQGFQETQYF	TGTGCCAGCAGTGAATTCCAGGGGTTCCAAGAGACCCAGTACTTC
few	.	11	TRBV10-2	TRBJ1-1	CAIRNGAEAFF	TGCGCCATCCGGAACGGGGCTGAAGCTTTCTTT
few	TRBD2	17	TRBV28	TRBJ2-5	CASSFIDAGGDGETQYF	TGTGCCAGCAGTTTCATCGATGCGGGAGGGGATGGGGAGACCCAGTACTTC
.	TRBD1	17	TRBV5-5	TRBJ2-3	CASSLTLGTGWTDTQYF	TGTGCCAGCAGCTTGACCTTGGGGACAGGGTGGACAGATACGCAGTATTTT
many	.	14	TRBV4-3	TRBJ2-3	CASSQEVGTDTQYF	TGCGCCAGCAGCCAAGAAGTCGGCACAGATACGCAGTATTTT
.	.	13	TRBV12-3/TRBV12-4	TRBJ1-2	CASSSGRDYGYTF	TGTGCCAGCAGTTCAGGCAGGGACTATGGCTACACCTTC
many	TRBD2	16	TRBV7-3	TRBJ2-2	CASSFTGTTNTGELFF	TGTGCCAGCAGCTTCACCGGGACTACGAACACCGGGGAGCTGTTTTTT
many	.	13	TRBV11-3	TRBJ1-1	CASSLDVNTEAFF	TGTGCCAGCAGCTTAGATGTAAACACTGAAGCTTTCTTT
many	.	13	TRBV7-3	TRBJ2-1	CASSETSLAEQFF	TGTGCCAGCAGCGAGACTAGTTTGGCCGAGCAGTTCTTC
many	.	15	TRBV28	TRBJ2-4	CASRTLGIAKNIQYF	TGTGCCAGCAGGACATTGGGGATAGCCAAAAACATTCAGTACTTC
.	TRBD1	15	TRBV3-1	TRBJ2-1	CASSQDPQGDNEQFF	TGTGCCAGCAGCCAAGATCCCCAGGGGGACAATGAGCAGTTCTTC
.	TRBD1	14	TRBV20-1	TRBJ1-5	CSARGDRVDQPQHF	TGCAGTGCTAGAGGCGACAGGGTCGATCAGCCCCAGCATTTT
.	.	18	TRBV14	TRBJ2-2	CASSQVPQWGANTGELFF	TGTGCCAGCAGCCAAGTCCCGCAGTGGGGTGCGAACACCGGGGAGCTGTTTTTT